This T cell receptor (beta chain) was captured in a study of PD-1 blockade in classical Hodgkin lymphoma. General study results and limits: Reports indicated that newly diagnosed patients had lower baseline TCR diversity than healthy donors did.

Every patient relapsed after autologous stem cell transplantation, and brentuximab vedotin exposure varied. Only one count was recorded for this clone. What it binds is unknown. Data came from immunoSEQ multiplex PCR; TCRdb stores just in-frame clones and leaves some out. Of about 41,000 clones listed, over 60% are singletons. The germline gives CDR1 MNHNY, CDR2 SVGAGI (reference sequence). This CDR3 comprises 15 residues. V shed 1 base and J shed 3 bases, with 13 bases lying between them. The sequence derives from a human donor with classical Hodgkin lymphoma. The rearrangement links TRBV6-6 to TRBJ2-7; D might be TRBD2 (6 bases). This material consisted of peripheral blood mononuclear cells (PBMCs), taken at baseline. The CDR3 spells CASSYFGGGYYEQYF. The DNA for the CDR3 is TGTGCCAGCAGTTACTTTGGGGGAGGCTACTACGAGCAGTACTTC.